These 30 T cell receptor beta chains originate from one sample sequenced in a study of T-cell memory formation after mild COVID-19. One entry per CDR3 protein results from TCRdb running MiXCR on the 5' RACE reads. The table includes about 180,000 distinct CDR3 sequences, under 20% detected once. Input material: PBMCs or a T cell subset sorted from them (not recorded which). The source of these receptors is a man in his late teens or twenties who had mild COVID-19 (a few samples of this study predate the infection). Cell type and time point are not known.

This rearrangement joins TRBV29-1 to TRBJ2-5; 8 bases agree with TRBD2. CDR1 is SQVTM, CDR2 ANQGSEA, per germline. The V and J ends lost 6 bases and 3 bases, in that order; junction bases with no gene match: 6. The CDR3 is 13 amino acids. The CDR3 DNA sequence: TGCAGCGTCGAGCGGGGGCCCGAAGAGACCCAGTACTTC. Amino acid sequence: CSVERGPEETQYF.

This clonotype was counted only a few times. The CDR3 sequence: CASSFESRNSPLHF. In DNA, the CDR3 is TGTGCCAGCAGCTTCGAGTCGCGGAATTCACCCCTCCACTTT. The chain recombines TRBV7-9 with TRBJ1-6; no firm D call. CDR3 length equals 14 residues. CDR1 is SEHNR and CDR2 is FQNEAQ in the germline V gene (reference sequence). V lost 3 bases and J 7 bases, leaving 10 bases between the germline ends.

This chain uses TRBV9 with TRBJ1-1, with 10 bases lining up with TRBD1. V lost 3 bases and J lost 11; bases outside the gene matches: 10. Germline V lookup: CDR1 SGDLS, CDR2 YYNGEE. This CDR3 spans 14 amino acids. CDR3 coding DNA: TGTGCCAGCAGCGCGACAGGGGGCGGTGCGGGGGCTTTCTTT. This codes for CASSATGGGAGAFF.

V gene TRBV6-2 or TRBV6-3 combines with J gene TRBJ1-6; the D is unclear. This CDR3 has 13 amino acids. The V end was cut by 8 bases, the J end by 10 bases, with 15 bases between. CDR1 MNHEY and CDR2 SVGEGT come from the germline V gene. This chain's CDR3 is CASGKEFISPLHF. The CDR3 region has the DNA TGTGCCAGCGGTAAAGAGTTCATATCACCCCTCCACTTT.

The chain is built from TRBV5-1 and TRBJ1-4, with TRBD1 as a possible D gene (5 bases). V was trimmed by 5 bases and J by 7 bases, leaving 15 bases between them. This CDR3 has 14 amino acids. Germline CDR1 reads SGHRS; CDR2 reads YFSETQ. The CDR3 sequence is CASSNQGIGEKLFF. The CDR3 coding sequence is TGCGCCAGCAGTAACCAGGGAATCGGTGAAAAACTGTTTTTT.

This clonotype turned up a few times. The chain joins TRBV7-8 to TRBJ1-2, with a tentative D call TRBD1 (6 bases). Germline CDR1 reads SGHVS; CDR2 reads FQNEAQ. Trimming shortened V by 1 base and J by 2 bases, and 14 bases separated the two germline ends. This CDR3 is 16 amino acids long. The chain's CDR3 is CASSLEGGQGNYGYTF. The CDR3 DNA is TGTGCCAGCAGCTTAGAGGGGGGACAAGGAAACTATGGCTACACCTTC.

The rearrangement uses TRBV11-2 and TRBJ1-6; TRBD1 is a possible D gene (5 bases). The CDR3 sequence is 16 residues long. V lost 2 bases and J lost 2, with 10 bases in between. The germline V gene has CDR1 SGHAT and CDR2 FQNNGV. The CDR3 nucleotides read TGTGCCAGCAGCTTACAGGGCCTCCCCTATAATTCACCCCTCCACTTT. It codes for CASSLQGLPYNSPLHF. Complete variable domain (other parts from reference TRBV11-2 and TRBJ1-6): EAGVAQSPRYKIIEKRQSVAFWCNPISGHATLYWYQQILGQGPKLLIQFQNNGVVDDSQLPKDRFSAERLKGVDSTLKIQPAKLEDSAVYLCASSLQGLPYNSPLHFGNGTRLTVT.

This chain uses TRBV29-1 with TRBJ1-4, with D unresolved. V lost 4 bases and J lost 2, with 11 bases in between. In germline, CDR1 is SQVTM, CDR2 ANQGSEA. The CDR3 runs 14 residues. The CDR3 DNA reads TGCAGCGTTGTTGAGTTACGGACTAATGAAAAACTGTTTTTT. Translation: CSVVELRTNEKLFF.

The V call is TRBV4-1, the J call TRBJ1-1; 7 bases match TRBD1. Germline CDR1 is MGHRA and CDR2 is YSYEKL. Losses at the gene ends were 4 bases for V and 5 bases for J; bases not matched to a gene: 7. The CDR3 is 14 residues long. For the CDR3, the DNA is TGCGCCAGCAGCCCTTCGACAGGGAGAACTGAAGCTTTCTTT. Translated, it gives CASSPSTGRTEAFF.

The chain recombines TRBV2 with TRBJ2-7; D gene ambiguous. Germline values: CDR1 SNHLY, CDR2 FYNNEI. CDR3 length: 14 residues. V was pared by 2 bases and J by 6 bases, with 14 bases between. CDR3 sequence: CASSERRAGPEQYF. CDR3 bases: TGTGCCAGCAGTGAACGTAGGGCTGGTCCCGAGCAGTACTTC.

The sample holds many counts of this clonotype. CDR3 sequence reads: CASSHPTRQGGYNEQFF. The CDR3 DNA sequence: TGCGCCAGCAGCCACCCCACCCGACAGGGGGGCTACAATGAGCAGTTCTTC. This chain links TRBV4-3 with TRBJ2-1; 9 nucleotides match TRBD1. The V gene end was trimmed by 3 bases and the J gene end by 3 bases; junction bases not matched to a gene: 9. This CDR3 is 17 amino acids long. CDR1 is LGHNA and CDR2 is YSLEER in the germline V gene.

CDR3 nucleotide sequence: TGCAGTGCAGCCGGGACAGGGGGCACAGATACGCAGTATTTT. It yields the protein CSAAGTGGTDTQYF. The genes are TRBV20-1 and TRBJ2-3; 10 bases align to TRBD1. V trimming: 6 bases; J trimming: 1 base; junction bases outside the gene matches: 4. Germline V gene data show CDR1 as DFQATT and CDR2 as SNEGSKA (reference sequence). This CDR3 spans 14 amino acids.

The chain links TRBV12-3 or TRBV12-4 to TRBJ2-5; TRBD2 might be the D (5 bases). This CDR3 comprises 13 residues. The V gene lost 8 bases and the J gene lost 2 bases, with 12 bases spanning the gap. This CDR3 is CASSKTGQETQYF. DNA of the CDR3: TGTGCCAGCTCAAAAACGGGGCAAGAGACCCAGTACTTC.

This chain joins TRBV20-1 and TRBJ1-1, with D maybe TRBD1 (5 bases). V was trimmed by 3 bases and J by 1 base, leaving 9 bases between them. The V gene's germline CDR1 is DFQATT and CDR2 SNEGSKA (reference sequence). CDR3 length equals 13 residues. The DNA of the CDR3 is TGCAGTGCTAGGTTTGGACAGAACACTGAAGCTTTCTTT. Translating gives CSARFGQNTEAFF.

There are a few counts of this clonotype. The V and J genes are TRBV7-2 and TRBJ2-5; no clear D. Germline V gene sequence: CDR1 SGHTA, CDR2 FQGNSA. Trimming removed 7 bases at V and 9 bases at J, with 15 bases between. The CDR3 sequence is 12 residues long. CDR3 sequence reads: CASNYNGEAQYF. CDR3 bases: TGTGCCAGCAACTACAACGGCGAGGCCCAGTACTTC.

This clonotype was observed a handful of times. The chain is built from TRBV27 and TRBJ1-5; D ambiguous. Germline CDR1 reads MNHEY; CDR2 reads SMNVEV (reference sequence). Trimming removed 3 bases from V and 4 bases from J, with 10 bases in between. The CDR3 loop spans 14 amino acids. The DNA for the CDR3 is TGTGCCAGCAGTTTCATGGGTGGTAATCAGCCCCAGCATTTT. This encodes CASSFMGGNQPQHF.

This clonotype was counted between two and nine times. CDR3 protein: CASSGDRREQYF. The CDR3 nucleotides read TGTGCCAGCAGCGGGGACAGGCGCGAGCAGTACTTC. The chain is built from TRBV7-6 and TRBJ2-7; TRBD1 matches 8 bases. This CDR3 is built from 12 residues. Germline lookup yields CDR1 SGHVS and CDR2 FNYEAQ. V lost 5 bases to trimming and J lost 6 bases; unmatched junction nucleotides: 3. The whole variable domain, filled in from reference TRBV7-6 and TRBJ2-7, reads GAGVSQSPRYKVTKRGQDVALRCDPISGHVSLYWYRQALGQGPEFLTYFNYEAQQDKSGLPNDRFSAERPEGSISTLTIQRTEQRDSAMYRCASSGDRREQYFGPGTRLTVT.

This clonotype has a handful of counts. The chain employs TRBV5-1 and TRBJ2-2, with TRBD1 identical over 9 bases. The CDR3 is 16 residues long. Germline V lookup: CDR1 SGHRS, CDR2 YFSETQ. V trimming: 1 base; J trimming: 4 bases; junction bases outside the gene matches: 5. Here the CDR3 reads CASSLKATGGTGELFF. DNA for the CDR3: TGCGCCAGCAGCTTGAAAGCGACAGGGGGCACCGGGGAGCTGTTTTTT.

This clonotype was seen a few times. The chain links TRBV28 to TRBJ2-3; the D gene is possibly TRBD2 (7 bases). This CDR3 region has 15 residues. V lost 6 bases and J lost 4, with 17 bases in between. CDR1 is MDHEN, CDR2 SYDVKM, per germline. The CDR3 loop is CASSLRGGLPDTQYF. The CDR3 nucleotides read TGTGCCAGCAGCCTAAGGGGGGGGCTACCAGATACGCAGTATTTT.

This clonotype has a handful of counts. The chain carries TRBV9 and TRBJ2-2; the D is unclear. The CDR3 spans 15 residues. V lost 1 base, J lost 0 bases, and 7 bases lay in between. The germline gives CDR1 SGDLS, CDR2 YYNGEE. The CDR3 DNA sequence: TGTGCCAGCAGCGTAAGCGTCACGAACACCGGGGAGCTGTTTTTT. It is translated as CASSVSVTNTGELFF.

CDR3 bases: TGTGCCAGCAGTTTTCGGGTCAGTCCCTCCACAGATACGCAGTATTTT. This gives the protein CASSFRVSPSTDTQYF. This chain connects TRBV12-3 or TRBV12-4 to TRBJ2-3; D is unresolved. The CDR3 consists of 16 residues. V was clipped by 3 bases and J by 2 bases, with 15 bases between them.

A few counts support this clonotype. The chain is built from TRBV7-2 and TRBJ2-3; D unresolved. Germline CDR1 and CDR2: SGHTA and FQGNSA. The CDR3 is made up of 13 amino acids. Trimming pared 1 base from V and 5 bases from J, leaving 7 bases between. DNA of the CDR3: TGTGCCAGCAGCTTAGGTTGGGGAGATACGCAGTATTTT. The encoded protein is CASSLGWGDTQYF.

This clonotype occurred a few times. This sequence joins TRBV5-1 and TRBJ1-4; D not certain. CDR3 length: 15 amino acids. Trimming removed 5 bases from V and 3 bases from J, with 14 bases in between. The germline V gene encodes CDR1 SGHRS and CDR2 YFSETQ. The CDR3 loop reads CASSINLLANEKLFF. DNA for the CDR3: TGCGCCAGCAGTATCAACCTTCTGGCTAATGAAAAACTGTTTTTT.

The CDR3 region has the DNA TGTGCCAGCAGCCGTGACTTGGCGGGGGCTAATGAAAAACTGTTTTTT. This gives the protein CASSRDLAGANEKLFF. The rearrangement joins TRBV4-2 to TRBJ1-4, with a possible D match to TRBD1 (5 bases). This CDR3 contains 16 residues. V shed 4 bases and J shed 3 bases, with 15 bases lying between them. Germline loops: CDR1 LGHNA, CDR2 YNFKEQ.

This clonotype was detected a few times. This chain connects TRBV5-1 to TRBJ2-2; no clear D gene. Germline V lookup: CDR1 SGHRS, CDR2 YFSETQ. V was cut by 5 bases and J by 4 bases, with 6 bases left in between. CDR3 size: 12 residues. CDR3 in amino acids: CASSFSTGELFF. The CDR3 DNA sequence: TGCGCCAGCAGTTTTTCCACCGGGGAGCTGTTTTTT.

V and J are TRBV5-1 and TRBJ2-5; D uncertain. The CDR3 is 13 amino acids. V was cut by 3 bases and J by 1 base, with 7 bases left in between. Germline CDR1 SGHRS, CDR2 YFSETQ. The CDR3 DNA reads TGCGCCAGCAGCTCCTTTACCCAAGAGACCCAGTACTTC. It codes for CASSSFTQETQYF. Drawing the rest from reference TRBV5-1 and TRBJ2-5, the complete variable domain is KAGVTQTPRYLIKTRGQQVTLSCSPISGHRSVSWYQQTPGQGLQFLFEYFSETQRNKGNFPGRFSGRQFSNSRSEMNVSTLELGDSALYLCASSSFTQETQYFGPGTRLLVL.

The chain joins TRBV12-3 or TRBV12-4 to TRBJ1-6; no clear D gene. V shed 10 bases and J shed 6 bases, with 13 bases lying between them. CDR3 length: 13 amino acids. In nucleotides, the CDR3 is TGTGCCATTAGACGGCAACGTAATTCACCCCTCCACTTT. Protein: CAIRRQRNSPLHF.

The gene calls are TRBV6-2 or TRBV6-3 and TRBJ2-1, with D possibly TRBD2 on 5 matching bases. The germline CDR1 and CDR2 sequences are MNHEY and SVGEGT. The CDR3 spans 11 residues. Trimming took off 3 bases at V and 11 bases at J, with 8 bases between the two ends. CDR3 region: CASSYDGKQFF. The CDR3 DNA follows: TGTGCCAGCAGTTATGACGGGAAGCAGTTCTTC.

This sequence joins TRBV5-1 and TRBJ2-2, with D uncertain. With 5 bases removed from V and 10 bases from J, the gap between germline ends came to 12 bases. Germline-derived CDR1 and CDR2 are SGHRS and YFSETQ. This CDR3 is 12 amino acids long. The CDR3 coding sequence is TGCGCCAGCAGAGATCAACTGGAGGAGCTGTTTTTT. Protein: CASRDQLEELFF.

The rearrangement links TRBV7-9 to TRBJ1-3, with 7 bases fitting TRBD1. V lost 2 bases to trimming and J lost 0 bases; unmatched junction nucleotides: 4. CDR3 length: 16 residues. From germline, CDR1 is SEHNR and CDR2 FQNEAQ (reference sequence). CDR3 region: CASSLTGVFSGNTIYF. The CDR3 DNA sequence: TGTGCCAGCAGCTTAACAGGGGTCTTCTCTGGAAACACCATATATTTT.